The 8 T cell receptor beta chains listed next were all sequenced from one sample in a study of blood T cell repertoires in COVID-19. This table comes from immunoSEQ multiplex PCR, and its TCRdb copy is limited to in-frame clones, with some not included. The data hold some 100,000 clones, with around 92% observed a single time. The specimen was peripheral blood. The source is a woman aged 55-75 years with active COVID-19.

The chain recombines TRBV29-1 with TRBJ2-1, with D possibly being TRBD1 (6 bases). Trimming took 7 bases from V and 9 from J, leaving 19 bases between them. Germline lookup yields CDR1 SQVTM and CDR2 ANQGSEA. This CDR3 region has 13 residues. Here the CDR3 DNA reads TGCAGCGCCGAACAGGGTATTGTAGGTGAGCAGTTCTTC. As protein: CSAEQGIVGEQFF.

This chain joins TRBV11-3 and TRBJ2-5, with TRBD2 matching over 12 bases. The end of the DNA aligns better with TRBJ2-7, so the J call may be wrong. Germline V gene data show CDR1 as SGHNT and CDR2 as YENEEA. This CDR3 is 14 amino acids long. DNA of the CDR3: TGTGCCAGCACCTTGACTAGCGGGAGCTACGAGCAGTACTTC. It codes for CASTLTSGSYEQYF.

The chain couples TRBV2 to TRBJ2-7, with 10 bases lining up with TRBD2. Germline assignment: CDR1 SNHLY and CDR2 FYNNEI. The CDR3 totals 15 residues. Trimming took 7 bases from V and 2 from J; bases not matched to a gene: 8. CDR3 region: CASNGGLAGAYEQYF. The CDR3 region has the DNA TGTGCCAGCAACGGAGGGCTAGCGGGAGCCTACGAGCAGTACTTC.

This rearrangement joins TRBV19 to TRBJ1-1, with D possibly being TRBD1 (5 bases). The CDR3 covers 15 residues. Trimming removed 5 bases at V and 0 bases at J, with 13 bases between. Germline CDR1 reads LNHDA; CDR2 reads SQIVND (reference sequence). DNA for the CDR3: TGTGCCAGTAGTTCGACCAGGGCCATGAACACTGAAGCTTTCTTT. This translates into CASSSTRAMNTEAFF.

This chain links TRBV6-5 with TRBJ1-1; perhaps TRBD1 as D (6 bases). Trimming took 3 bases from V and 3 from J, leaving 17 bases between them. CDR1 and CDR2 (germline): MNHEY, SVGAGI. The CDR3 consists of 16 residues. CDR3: CASSYFRVRGHTEAFF. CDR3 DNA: TGTGCCAGCAGTTATTTCAGGGTGCGGGGGCACACTGAAGCTTTCTTT.

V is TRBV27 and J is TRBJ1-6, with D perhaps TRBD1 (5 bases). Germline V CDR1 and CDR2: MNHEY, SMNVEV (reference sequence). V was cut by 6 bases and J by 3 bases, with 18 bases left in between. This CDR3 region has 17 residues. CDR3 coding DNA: TGTGCCAGCAGACTTTGGGGCTCCTCCGGCTATAATTCACCCCTCCACTTT. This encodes CASRLWGSSGYNSPLHF.

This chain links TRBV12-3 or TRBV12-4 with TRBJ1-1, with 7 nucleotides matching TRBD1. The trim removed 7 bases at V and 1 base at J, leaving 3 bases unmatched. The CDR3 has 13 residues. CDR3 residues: CASTEGANTEAFF. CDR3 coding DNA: TGTGCCAGCACGGAGGGGGCGAACACTGAAGCTTTCTTT.

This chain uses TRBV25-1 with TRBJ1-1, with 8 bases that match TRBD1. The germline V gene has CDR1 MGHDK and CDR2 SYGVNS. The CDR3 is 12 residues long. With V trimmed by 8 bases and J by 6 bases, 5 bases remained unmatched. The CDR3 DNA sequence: TGTGCCAGCGTAGGACAGGGCGCTGAAGCTTTCTTT. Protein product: CASVGQGAEAFF.